The source of this T cell receptor (beta chain) is a study of shared clonotypes between healthy human individuals. At the deep level, the assay was run. Generated by immunoSEQ multiplex PCR, the TCRdb table keeps only in-frame clones and is missing some. The repertoire holds hundreds of thousands of clones, with 95% to 96% as singletons. CD8 cells regarded as naive lacked CD45RO, were positively chosen for CCR7, and omitted terminally differentiated effector memory CD45RA+ cells. Concerning this clone: Its cognate antigen is unknown.

Findings and caveats of the study: Larger estimated richness was generally seen in naive subsets than in memory subsets. Some naive CD4 clonotypes, approximately 4.5%, turned up in common across a few donors.

Between the trimmed V and J ends, which lost 7 bases and 3 bases, there was a span of 19 bases. Germline assignment: CDR1 MNHEY and CDR2 SMNVEV (reference sequence). The length of the CDR3 is 15 residues. The sequencing input was naive CD8+ T cells sorted from blood. The TCR originated in a woman aged 30 to 39 in good health. V gene TRBV27 combines with J gene TRBJ2-7, with D possibly TRBD1 on 6 matching bases. CDR3 coding DNA: TGTGCCAGCACCTGGGGGCAGGGTAGTAACTACGAGCAGTACTTC. It specifies CASTWGQGSNYEQYF.